This T cell receptor (beta chain) is from a study of cytomegalovirus exposure and HLA in healthy donors (dated by TCRdb to about 2017). The study in broad terms: An earlier analysis of about 560 of the donors reported approximately 280 Gb of sequence data and approximately 120 million unique TCR beta sequences obtained from 180 million or so T cells. The study used immunosequencing to profile the T cell repertoires of around 600 subjects and linked those repertoires to cytomegalovirus serostatus. HLA typing covered class I and class II loci at four-digit resolution. Alongside the repertoire data, information on donor age, sex, ethnicity and CMV serostatus was compiled. Roughly five DR-DQ haplotypes were treated as single units for association and clustering because of strong linkage in the cohort. In a later analysis, previously published TCR beta repertoires from several hundred donors were re-analyzed and high-resolution HLA genotyping was added so that TCR occurrence patterns could be studied. An earlier analysis of some 500 of the donors applied high-throughput TCR beta sequencing to assess whether each TCR beta V gene segment acted as functional or pseudogenic. Rather than using new phenotypic data, the later analysis identified candidate immune exposures from TCR beta sequences and from how often those sequences occurred across donors. The study was designed to test whether signatures of past pathogen exposure could be identified by cataloging public T cell receptors. To predict cytomegalovirus infection status, the study brought together high-throughput TCR immunosequencing, statistical association of individual TCRs with disease status, and machine learning. In addition to the first cohort of 650 to 800 subjects, a separate validation cohort of 120 different subjects was used. Genome-wide SNP genotypes for about 65% of the roughly 670 donors were used in a later genetic analysis, which treated that subset as a discovery cohort. Every repertoire in the discovery cohort had been generated on one and the same sequencing platform. Among about 400 genotyped donors of the cohort, an average of roughly 230,000 unique TCR beta nucleotide sequences was sequenced per donor, of which 15% to 20% were non-productive. About 310 gigabases of sequencing data and 70 million to 85 million unique TCR sequences were included in an early release covering 500 to 750 HLA-typed donors. Among the roughly 400 genotyped donors, under 90% belonged to the genetic ancestry cluster associated with self-reported Caucasian donors. The number of typed donors differed by locus: about 629-630 for A, B, C, DRB1 and DQB1; roughly 510 for DQA1; fewer than 610 for DPA1; and 450 to 480 for DPB1.

The investigation overall reported the following: According to the authors, the approach could potentially be generalized to other disease states and immunological phenotypes. A cluster of highly shared sequence variants was judged likely to represent a technical artifact of the sequencing pipeline. A few of the identified cytomegalovirus-associated TCR beta chains were confirmed in vitro to be specific for cytomegalovirus antigens. In an earlier analysis of more than 450 of the donors, most TCR beta V segments were observed in productive rearrangements about 90% or about 30% of the time, broadly matching IMGT annotations. A later analysis reported that several top co-occurrence clusters appeared linked to parvovirus B19, influenza, CMV and Epstein-Barr virus. A later analysis found that most CMV-associated TCR beta chains appeared HLA-restricted, with HLA associations seemingly driven largely by CMV exposure. For the cohort, immune exposure information was limited to CMV serostatus. According to a later analysis, TCR association rates differed among HLA loci, with DRB1 alleles showing the most associated TCRs and HLA-C alleles showing the fewest. In a later analysis, HLA-associated TCR beta chains were found to be more clonally expanded and to have lower generation probabilities than equally common non-associated chains. In a later genetic analysis, fewer N-insertions in productive TCRs were reported among donors in an Asian-associated ancestry cluster than the roughly 700-donor mean. Presence/absence analyses assumed roughly uniform sequencing depth across donors, an assumption that may not hold. The study listed 150 to 200 TCR beta chains as associated with cytomegalovirus. The classifier was reported to diagnose cytomegalovirus status with high specificity and sensitivity in both the original cohort and the validation cohort. Strong co-occurrence of HLA alleles, especially DR and DQ, made assigning TCR associations to individual alleles difficult. An association between a missense DCLRE1C variant and V-gene and J-gene trimming of TCR beta chains was found in a later genetic analysis and replicated in an independent cohort. A later analysis associated 16,951 TCR beta sequences with specific HLA alleles at a false discovery rate of 0.05. In this cohort, only TCR beta chains were sequenced, and detectable features were limited by the absence of alpha or paired-chain data. Across donors, most TCR sequences were observed very rarely, whereas some public TCRs were present in many individuals. Because counts were too low, more than 15 rarely observed V segments, including chromosome 9 orphons, were left out of the earlier analysis of approximately 500 of the donors. Because some donors lacked HLA typing at each locus, the association tests relied only on the typed subset. A further reported finding was that TCR beta sequences accurately predicted the HLA-A and HLA-B alleles for most subjects in the first cohort. Because the 87-base-pair reads could not distinguish some IMGT-functional V segments, including TRBV6-2 and TRBV6-3, those segments were excluded. Correlated functional status among segregating V segments might reflect linkage disequilibrium, but an unknown experimental factor could not be ruled out.

The cohort comprised 670 or so healthy bone marrow donors. Cohort members were all nominally healthy when sampled, although unrecorded immune exposures were likely present. The donor tested CMV seropositive and was one of the 289 seropositive cohort members. Every donor gave a peripheral blood sample, and the peripheral blood mononuclear cells from that sample were used for TCR beta sequencing. The Qiagen DNeasy Blood Extraction Kit was used to extract genomic DNA from the blood cell samples. V lost 4 bases and J lost 1 base, and the count of bases not matched to a germline gene is 7. CDR3 length: 16 amino acids, cysteine to phenylalanine. The sequence is cut down to CDR3 DNA, 48 bases in frame from base 1. The germline V gene sets CDR1 to SGHRS and CDR2 to YFSETQ. As for this clone: Which antigen it targets is not known. No per-base quality is available; no much larger clone lies one base away.

Preparation of the library involved the immunoSEQ multiplex PCR assay. A mixture of 60 forward primers for TCR Vbeta segments and 13 reverse primers for TCR Jbeta segments was used in the multiplex PCR. The CDR3 region of rearranged TCR beta genes was amplified from genomic DNA with a multiplex PCR assay. On the Illumina HiSeq System, the amplified TCR beta libraries were sequenced as 87-base-pair reads. For the original study's pipeline: Across the 500 to 700 repertoires, a later analysis counted roughly 77 million unique TCR beta chains, 9.5 million to 13 million of which were shared by at least two donors. A nearest-neighbor algorithm error-corrected the raw reads and collapsed the reads into unique sequences, merging closely related sequences to remove PCR and sequencing errors. CDR3 sequences were aligned to IMGT reference sequences to assign V, D and J gene segments. For a sequence to be retained, a match of at least six nucleotides was required to both a V gene segment and a J gene segment. A rearrangement counted as productive if the CDR3 had no stop codons and remained in frame with V and J, and every other rearrangement counted as non-productive. Following IMGT convention, CDR3 was defined as the stretch from the second conserved V-encoded cysteine up to the conserved J-encoded phenylalanine. The earlier analysis of approximately 500 of the donors excluded sequences that lacked an unambiguous match to a single V gene segment. An earlier analysis of about 590 of the donors classified V segments as functional when productive rearrangements were above 56.7% and as segregating when the standard deviation between donors was above 5%. A statistical classification framework was built to diagnose cytomegalovirus status from the catalog of TCR beta chain sequences. In a later analysis, TCR nucleotide sequences were compared against IMGT/GENE-DB human TR gene sequences so that V and J genes could be assigned. In a later analysis, CDR3 sequences and most-parsimonious VDJ recombination scenarios were assigned using the TCRdist pipeline. In a later analysis, each TCR beta chain was defined by its CDR3 amino acid sequence together with its V-gene family, and reads without a unique V-gene family were excluded. As a way to deal with suspected cross-contamination and a sequencing artifact, a later analysis dropped 450 to 600 nucleotide sequences that were highly shared and had low generation probability. In a later analysis, a clonal expansion index was calculated for each public chain from normalized within-repertoire ranks of inferred template counts. Generation probabilities in a later analysis came from a VDJ recombination model fitted to out-of-frame rearrangements, and those results were checked against IGoR. Hypergeometric tests were used in a later analysis to score TCR-TCR, TCR-HLA and TCR-CMV co-occurrence, with a repertoire-size bias correction applied to the TCR pairs. False discovery rates were estimated in a later analysis by permuting HLA or CMV assignments 20 times. A later analysis grouped co-occurring TCRs with DBSCAN, adding TCRdist sequence similarity when clustering within HLA-allele-positive subsets. Repertoires with fewer than 30,000 or more than 120,000 public chains, plus five repertoires with anomalous nucleotide sharing, were excluded from co-occurrence clustering. As stored in TCRdb, this immuneACCESS dataset retains in-frame rearrangements with V and J assigned. A fraction of the clones does not appear; measured against another copy, unresolved V genes explain less than half of the discrepancy, and the remainder lacks a known reason. D and trimming were read from the DNA, whereas the V and J calls and clone size are those reported in that table. This sample is represented by 200,000 to 250,000 clones; about 70% of them were singletons. Clones ranked in the top ten supply about 3% of the sample.

The chain is made from TRBV5-1 and TRBJ1-2; TRBD1 fits 10 bases in the junction. Sample: PBMCs. The TCR was taken from a man between 40 and 49 years old in good health and CMV-seropositive. The CDR3 loop reads CASSRQDRGDNYGYTF. In nucleotides, the sequence is TGCGCCAGCAGCCGACAGGACAGGGGGGATAACTATGGCTACACCTTC. The full variable domain, completed from the reference TRBV5-1 and TRBJ1-2 proteins outside the CDR3, reads KAGVTQTPRYLIKTRGQQVTLSCSPISGHRSVSWYQQTPGQGLQFLFEYFSETQRNKGNFPGRFSGRQFSNSRSEMNVSTLELGDSALYLCASSRQDRGDNYGYTFGSGTRLTVV.